This T cell receptor (beta chain) originates from a study of cytomegalovirus exposure and HLA in healthy donors. Study details: Approximately 85 million unique TCRs from HLA-typed donors made up an early data release.

Per the germline V gene, CDR1 is SGHTA and CDR2 is FQGTGA. The CDR3 loop spans 13 amino acids. Trimming cost V 5 bases and J 7 bases, with 13 bases left between them. Primers included in the PCR were 60 Vbeta and 13 Jbeta primers. Repertoires were generated with immunoSEQ multiplex PCR, while TCRdb's copy carries only in-frame clones and drops some. The sample lists 200,000 or so clones, 70% to 80% occurring once. This chain connects TRBV7-3 to TRBJ2-3, with unresolved D. Specimen: PBMCs. The sequence derives from a woman aged 25 to 45 in good health and CMV-seropositive. The CDR3 region is CASSPGAQNTQYF. The CDR3 DNA follows: TGTGCCAGCAGCCCAGGCGCCCAAAATACGCAGTATTTT.